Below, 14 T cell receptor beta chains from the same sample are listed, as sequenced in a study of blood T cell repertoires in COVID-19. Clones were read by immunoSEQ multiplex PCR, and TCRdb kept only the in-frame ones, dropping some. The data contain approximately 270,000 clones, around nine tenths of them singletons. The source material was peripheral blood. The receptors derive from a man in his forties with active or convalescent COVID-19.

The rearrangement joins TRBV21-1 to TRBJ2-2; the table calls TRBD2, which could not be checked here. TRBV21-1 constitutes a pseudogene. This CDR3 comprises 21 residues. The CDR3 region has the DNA TGTGCCAGCAGCTCGTATCTTTGGTCGACTAGCGGGGTGAAGAGGTACGGGGAGCTGTTTTTT. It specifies CASSSYLWSTSGVKRYGELFF.

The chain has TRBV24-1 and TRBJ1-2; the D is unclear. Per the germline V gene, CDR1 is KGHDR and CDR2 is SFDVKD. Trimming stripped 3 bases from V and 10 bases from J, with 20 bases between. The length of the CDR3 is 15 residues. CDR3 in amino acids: CATSDPKAVHPYYTF. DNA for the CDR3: TGTGCCACCAGTGATCCAAAGGCGGTCCACCCCTACTACACCTTC.

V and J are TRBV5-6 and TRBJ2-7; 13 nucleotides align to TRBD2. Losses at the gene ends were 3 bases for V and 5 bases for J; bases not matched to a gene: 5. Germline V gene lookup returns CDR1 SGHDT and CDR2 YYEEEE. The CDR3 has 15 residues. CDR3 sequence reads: CASSSRLAGGDEQYF. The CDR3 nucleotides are TGTGCCAGCAGCTCCAGACTAGCGGGAGGAGACGAGCAGTACTTC.

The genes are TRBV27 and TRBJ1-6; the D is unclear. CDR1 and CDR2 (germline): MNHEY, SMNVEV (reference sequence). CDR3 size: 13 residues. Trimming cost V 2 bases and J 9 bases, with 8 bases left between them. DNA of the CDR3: TGTGCCAGCAGTTTAGAGTATGGTTCACCCCTCCACTTT. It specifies CASSLEYGSPLHF.

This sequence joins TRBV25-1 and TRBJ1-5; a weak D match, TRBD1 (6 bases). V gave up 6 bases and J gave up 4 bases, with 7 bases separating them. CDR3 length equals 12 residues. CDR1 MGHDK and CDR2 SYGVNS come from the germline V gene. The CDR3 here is CASRRGNQPQHF. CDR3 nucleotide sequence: TGTGCCAGCAGAAGGGGGAATCAGCCCCAGCATTTT.

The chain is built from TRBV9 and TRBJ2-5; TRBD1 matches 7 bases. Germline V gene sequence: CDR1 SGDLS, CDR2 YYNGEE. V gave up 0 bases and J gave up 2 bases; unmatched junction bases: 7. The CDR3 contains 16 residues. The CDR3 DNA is TGTGCCAGCAGCGTAGAGGTCCAGGGGGATCAAGAGACCCAGTACTTC. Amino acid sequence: CASSVEVQGDQETQYF.

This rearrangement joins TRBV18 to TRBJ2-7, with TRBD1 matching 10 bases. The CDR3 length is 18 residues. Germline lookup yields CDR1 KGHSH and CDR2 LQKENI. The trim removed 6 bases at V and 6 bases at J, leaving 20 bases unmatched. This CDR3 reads CASSLSGTGVNLSPEQYF. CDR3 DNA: TGTGCCAGCTCGCTTTCCGGGACAGGGGTCAATCTAAGTCCCGAGCAGTACTTC.

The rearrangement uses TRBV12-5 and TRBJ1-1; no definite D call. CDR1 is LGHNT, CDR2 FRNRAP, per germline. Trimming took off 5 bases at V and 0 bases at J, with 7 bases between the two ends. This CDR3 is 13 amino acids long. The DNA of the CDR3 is TGTGCTAGTGGTCAGTACATGAACACTGAAGCTTTCTTT. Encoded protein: CASGQYMNTEAFF. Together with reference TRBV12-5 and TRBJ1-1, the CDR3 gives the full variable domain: DARVTQTPRHKVTEMGQEVTMRCQPILGHNTVFWYRQTMMQGLELLAYFRNRAPLDDSGMPKDRFSAEMPDATLATLKIQPSEPRDSAVYFCASGQYMNTEAFFGQGTRLTVV.

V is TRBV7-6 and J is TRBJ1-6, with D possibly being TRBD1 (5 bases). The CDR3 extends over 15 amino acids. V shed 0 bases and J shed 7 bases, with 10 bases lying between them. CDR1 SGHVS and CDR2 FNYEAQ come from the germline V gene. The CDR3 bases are TGTGCCAGCAGCTTAGCAGGGGTAGGAAATTCACCCCTCCACTTT. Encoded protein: CASSLAGVGNSPLHF.

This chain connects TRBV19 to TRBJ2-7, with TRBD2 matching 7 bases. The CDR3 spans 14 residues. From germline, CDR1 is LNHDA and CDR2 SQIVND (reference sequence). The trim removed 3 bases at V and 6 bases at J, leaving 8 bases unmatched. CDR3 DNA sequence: TGTGCCAGTAGTATCCAGACGGGGAGGGGCGAGCAGTACTTC. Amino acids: CASSIQTGRGEQYF.

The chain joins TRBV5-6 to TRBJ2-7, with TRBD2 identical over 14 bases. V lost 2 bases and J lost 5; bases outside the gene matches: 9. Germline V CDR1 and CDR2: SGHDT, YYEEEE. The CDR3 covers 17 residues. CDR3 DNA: TGTGCCAGCAGCTTTCTGACTAGCGGGAGGGCCATTGACGAGCAGTACTTC. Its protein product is CASSFLTSGRAIDEQYF.

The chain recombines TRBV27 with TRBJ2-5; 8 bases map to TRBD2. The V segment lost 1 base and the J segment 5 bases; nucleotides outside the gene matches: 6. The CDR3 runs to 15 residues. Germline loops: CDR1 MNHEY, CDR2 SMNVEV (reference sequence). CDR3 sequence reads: CASSLYPGGLETQYF. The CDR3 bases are TGTGCCAGCAGTTTATATCCGGGGGGGCTGGAGACCCAGTACTTC.

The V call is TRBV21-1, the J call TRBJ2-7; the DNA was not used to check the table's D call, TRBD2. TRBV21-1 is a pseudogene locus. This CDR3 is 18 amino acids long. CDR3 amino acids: CASSKGWGRGLSSYEQYF. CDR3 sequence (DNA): TGTGCCAGCAGCAAAGGATGGGGTAGGGGACTAAGCTCCTACGAGCAGTACTTC.

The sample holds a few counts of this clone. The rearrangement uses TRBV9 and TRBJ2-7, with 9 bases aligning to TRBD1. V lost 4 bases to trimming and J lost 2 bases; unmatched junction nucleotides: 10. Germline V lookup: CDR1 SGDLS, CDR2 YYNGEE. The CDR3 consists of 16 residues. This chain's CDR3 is CASSFSRDRAPYEQYF. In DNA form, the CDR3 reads TGTGCCAGCAGCTTTAGCCGGGACAGGGCCCCCTACGAGCAGTACTTC.